Below, 32 T cell receptor beta chains from the same sample are listed, as sequenced in a study of response to subunit inactivated influenza vaccine. Using its own MiXCR run on the RT-PCR reads, TCRdb lists one record per CDR3 protein. The sample comprises 650,000 to 850,000 distinct CDR3 sequences, 14% of which are singletons, and approximately 7% rests with the top ten. This material consisted of PBMCs from blood, taken around 15 days before vaccination. The receptors shown here come from a man aged 50-59 years who received an inactivated influenza vaccine.

In DNA form, the CDR3 reads TGCAGCCGTGACTGGGTTAACTATGGCTACACCTTC. Encoded protein: CSRDWVNYGYTF. J is TRBJ1-2 and V is TRBV29-1; D is undetermined. V gave up 8 bases and J gave up 1 base, with 11 bases separating them. This CDR3 is 12 amino acids long. CDR1 and CDR2 (germline): SQVTM, ANQGSEA.

The chain carries TRBV9 and TRBJ2-1; 10 bases map to TRBD2. V shed 0 bases, J shed 5 bases, and the junction held 2 bases outside the gene matches. This CDR3 comprises 15 residues. Germline V lookup: CDR1 SGDLS, CDR2 YYNGEE. CDR3 nucleotide sequence: TGTGCCAGCAGCGTAGTTGGACTAGCGGACAATGAGCAGTTCTTC. Amino acids: CASSVVGLADNEQFF.

Only a few counts were recorded for this clonotype. The CDR3 loop reads CASSPRGRGDYGYTF. The CDR3 DNA follows: TGTGCCAGCAGCCCGAGGGGCAGGGGGGACTATGGCTACACCTTC. The chain carries TRBV7-9 and TRBJ1-2; TRBD1 aligns across 7 bases. Germline V gene lookup returns CDR1 SEHNR and CDR2 FQNEAQ (reference sequence). V was clipped by 5 bases and J by 3 bases; unmatched bases: 9. CDR3 length: 15 amino acids.

This clonotype occurred a few times. The CDR3, as DNA: TGTGCCAGCCTCCGGAGCGGGGATGGTATAAAGACCCAGTACTTC. It yields the protein CASLRSGDGIKTQYF. This chain uses TRBV6-1 with TRBJ2-5, with 7 bases that match TRBD2. This CDR3 is built from 15 residues. Trimming removed 8 bases from V and 6 bases from J; junction bases left unmatched: 15. Looked up from germline, CDR1 is MNHNS and CDR2 is SASEGT.

This clonotype was seen many times. This chain connects TRBV20-1 to TRBJ2-5; TRBD2 might be the D (5 bases). This CDR3 has 12 residues. The V gene's germline CDR1 is DFQATT and CDR2 SNEGSKA (reference sequence). V shed 6 bases and J shed 7 bases, with 15 bases lying between them. The CDR3 DNA is TGCAGTGCCCCTAGTGAGGGTCTGACCCAGTACTTC. As protein: CSAPSEGLTQYF.

This clonotype was picked up many times. This chain uses TRBV12-3 or TRBV12-4 with TRBJ1-3; D remains ambiguous. The CDR3 loop spans 14 amino acids. V was shortened by 3 bases and J by 1 base, with 7 bases between the two germline ends. The CDR3 DNA reads TGTGCCAGCAGTTTCGCTGGATCTGGAAACACCATATATTTT. It translates to CASSFAGSGNTIYF.

The V and J genes are TRBV5-1 and TRBJ2-7; 11 bases match TRBD1. CDR3 size: 20 residues. The V segment lost 0 bases and the J segment 2 bases; nucleotides outside the gene matches: 16. Germline V gives CDR1 SGHRS, CDR2 YFSETQ. The CDR3, as DNA: TGCGCCAGCAGCTTGGAGACTATACTGACTCCGGGACAGGGGGCCTACGAGCAGTACTTC. Its protein is CASSLETILTPGQGAYEQYF.

Only a few counts were recorded for this clonotype. The rearrangement links TRBV20-1 to TRBJ2-5, with D maybe TRBD2 (6 bases). Germline lookup yields CDR1 DFQATT and CDR2 SNEGSKA (reference sequence). This CDR3 has 14 residues. Trimming stripped 5 bases from V and 1 base from J, with 14 bases between. This chain's CDR3 is CSAFGTGVQETQYF. As DNA, the CDR3 is TGCAGTGCTTTCGGGACGGGGGTCCAAGAGACCCAGTACTTC.

The chain employs TRBV6-6 and TRBJ2-1; D might be TRBD2 (6 bases). CDR3 size: 13 residues. The germline V and J ends were trimmed by 10 bases and 1 base, with 11 bases remaining between them. Germline CDR1 and CDR2: MNHNY and SVGAGI (reference sequence). The CDR3: CATGSTSYNEQFF. Written as DNA, the CDR3 is TGTGCCACCGGGAGTACGTCCTACAATGAGCAGTTCTTC.

Only a few counts were recorded for this clonotype. CDR3 amino acids: CASSSNRLSYEQYF. CDR3 in DNA: TGTGCCAGCAGCTCCAACAGGCTGTCTTACGAGCAGTACTTC. The chain has TRBV7-6 and TRBJ2-7, with TRBD1 as a possible D gene (5 bases). The CDR3 spans 14 residues. Trimming cost V 4 bases and J 4 bases, with 14 bases left between them. Germline lookup yields CDR1 SGHVS and CDR2 FNYEAQ.

The chain carries TRBV5-5 and TRBJ2-2; D call uncertain. The germline V and J ends were trimmed by 0 bases and 7 bases, with 10 bases remaining between them. CDR3 length: 14 residues. CDR1 SGHKS and CDR2 YYEKEE come from the germline V gene (reference sequence). CDR3 sequence (DNA): TGTGCCAGCAGCTTGGGACCGTCGAGCGGGGAGCTGTTTTTT. Translated: CASSLGPSSGELFF.

This clonotype was seen at least ten times. The chain recombines TRBV12-1 with TRBJ2-7; the table's TRBD1 call for D was not verified on the DNA. TRBV12-1 counts as a pseudogene. This CDR3 is 17 amino acids long. DNA for the CDR3: TGTGCCAGCAGCTTTGCGCCACGAGGACAGGGGGCCCACGAGCAGTACTTC. It codes for CASSFAPRGQGAHEQYF.

CDR3: CASSENRGGGETQYF. CDR3 in DNA: TGTGCCAGCAGTGAAAACAGGGGCGGAGGAGAGACCCAGTACTTC. The gene calls are TRBV6-1 and TRBJ2-5; 7 positions agree with TRBD1. The CDR3 covers 15 residues. V trimming: 2 bases; J trimming: 4 bases; junction bases outside the gene matches: 7. Germline CDR1 MNHNS, CDR2 SASEGT.

V gene TRBV12-3 or TRBV12-4 combines with J gene TRBJ2-5; TRBD2 is a possible D gene (6 bases). The CDR3 runs 15 residues. V was pared by 6 bases and J by 5 bases, with 19 bases between. The CDR3 DNA sequence: TGTGCCAGCAGCCGAGGGGTGGTACTAGCTGAGACCCAGTACTTC. The encoded protein is CASSRGVVLAETQYF.

This clonotype was observed a handful of times. V gene TRBV6-2 or TRBV6-3 combines with J gene TRBJ1-1, with D maybe TRBD1 (5 bases). Germline assignment: CDR1 MNHEY and CDR2 SVGEGT. There are 11 residues in the CDR3. Trimming cost V 7 bases and J 6 bases, with 9 bases left between them. CDR3 DNA sequence: TGTGCCAGCACCCAGGGATCTGAAGCTTTCTTT. It specifies CASTQGSEAFF.

This clonotype has just a few counts. This chain uses TRBV14 with TRBJ2-3; D remains unclear. The CDR3 runs to 17 residues. The germline V and J ends were trimmed by 5 bases and 4 bases, with 22 bases remaining between them. Germline values: CDR1 SGHDN, CDR2 FVKESK. CDR3 residues: CASSTILTGARADTQYF. The CDR3 DNA reads TGTGCCAGCAGCACCATCTTGACTGGTGCCCGAGCAGATACGCAGTATTTT.

The chain has TRBV5-6 and TRBJ2-5; D might be TRBD1 (6 bases). CDR3 length: 14 amino acids. Germline assignment: CDR1 SGHDT and CDR2 YYEEEE. V gave up 3 bases and J gave up 1 base, with 10 bases separating them. The CDR3 DNA reads TGTGCCAGCAGCTCTATGGACAGCCAAGAGACCCAGTACTTC. Encoded protein: CASSSMDSQETQYF.

This clonotype has more than one count but fewer than ten. The V gene is TRBV7-9, the J gene TRBJ2-7; tentatively, D is TRBD2 (6 bases). V lost 1 base to trimming and J lost 1 base, with 14 bases between them. The germline CDR1 and CDR2 sequences are SEHNR and FQNEAQ (reference sequence). The CDR3 totals 16 residues. CDR3 DNA sequence: TGTGCCAGCAGCTTAGGCCTTTCGGGACTTTCCTACGAGCAGTACTTC. Encoded protein: CASSLGLSGLSYEQYF.

This clonotype was counted a single time. The V call is TRBV28, the J call TRBJ2-3; possible D gene TRBD1, 6 bases. This CDR3 is built from 15 residues. Germline V CDR1 and CDR2: MDHEN, SYDVKM. The DNA for the CDR3 is TGTGTCGCGCCGCCCGCAGGGGCTTTTCCAGATACGCAGTATTTT. Its translation is CVAPPAGAFPDTQYF.

The chain couples TRBV20-1 to TRBJ2-3; a weak D match, TRBD2 (5 bases). Trimming cost V 0 bases and J 2 bases, with 15 bases left between them. The V gene's germline CDR1 is DFQATT and CDR2 SNEGSKA (reference sequence). This CDR3 is built from 16 residues. CDR3 amino acids: CSARDRIRGTTDTQYF. Written as DNA, the CDR3 is TGCAGTGCTAGAGATAGGATCCGGGGTACCACAGATACGCAGTATTTT.

The J gene is TRBJ2-1, the V gene TRBV12-3 or TRBV12-4; TRBD1 matches at 10 bases. This CDR3 comprises 14 residues. V lost 6 bases and J lost 7; bases outside the gene matches: 6. CDR3 sequence (DNA): TGTGCCAGCAGCGGGACAGGGGTTGGGAATGAGCAGTTCTTC. Protein product: CASSGTGVGNEQFF.

This clonotype showed up many times. The V gene is TRBV6-1, the J gene TRBJ2-1, with unresolved D. Trimming removed 6 bases at V and 2 bases at J, with 8 bases between. The CDR3 sequence is 13 residues long. Per germline, CDR1 MNHNS and CDR2 SASEGT. The CDR3, as DNA: TGTGCCAGCAGAGAGATCACCTACAATGAGCAGTTCTTC. The encoded protein is CASREITYNEQFF.

This clonotype occurred a few times. The rearrangement uses TRBV29-1 and TRBJ2-7; TRBD2 agrees at 10 bases. CDR1 is SQVTM, CDR2 ANQGSEA, per germline. Trimming cost V 7 bases and J 0 bases; bases outside gene matches: 9. The CDR3 length is 15 residues. The CDR3, as DNA: TGCAGCGGGATACGGACTAGCGGAATCTCCTACGAGCAGTACTTC. Translated, it gives CSGIRTSGISYEQYF.

V is TRBV28 and J is TRBJ1-2; possibly TRBD1 for D (5 bases). Germline V gives CDR1 MDHEN, CDR2 SYDVKM. V lost 4 bases and J lost 14, with 17 bases in between. The CDR3 has 12 residues. CDR3 coding DNA: TGTGCCAGCAGTTCTGAGATGTTGCGGACAACCTTC. The encoded protein is CASSSEMLRTTF.

This clonotype has a handful of counts. The chain couples TRBV18 to TRBJ1-2; D may be TRBD1 (6 bases). The CDR3 has 14 amino acids. Germline values: CDR1 KGHSH, CDR2 LQKENI. Trimming took 2 bases from V and 8 from J, leaving 15 bases between them. CDR3 amino acids: CASSPGYPGDGYTF. The DNA of the CDR3 is TGTGCCAGCTCACCAGGCTACCCAGGGGACGGCTACACCTTC.

This clonotype was detected only a few times. The CDR3 bases are TGTGCCAGCAGCGCCGCTAGCGGATACTCCTACGAGCAGTACTTC. This codes for CASSAASGYSYEQYF. The rearrangement links TRBV7-2 to TRBJ2-7, with 7 bases aligning to TRBD2. CDR1 and CDR2 (germline): SGHTA, FQGNSA. After removal of 5 bases from V and 0 bases from J, the junction contained 7 bases not matched to a gene. The CDR3 covers 15 residues.

This rearrangement joins TRBV28 to TRBJ2-6; unclear D gene. V dropped 8 bases and J dropped 0 bases, with 23 bases sitting between them. Germline V gene data show CDR1 as MDHEN and CDR2 as SYDVKM. There are 19 residues in the CDR3. The CDR3 DNA reads as TGTGCCAGCTCCCCACACCTAGGCAGTGAGTCCTCTGGGGCCAACGTCCTGACTTTC. Translated: CASSPHLGSESSGANVLTF.

The chain has TRBV5-1 and TRBJ2-1; D gene ambiguous. Germline lookup yields CDR1 SGHRS and CDR2 YFSETQ. This CDR3 spans 13 amino acids. The germline V and J ends were trimmed by 2 bases and 8 bases, with 11 bases remaining between them. The DNA of the CDR3 is TGCGCCAGCAGCTTAGGTTCCCTCGATGAGCAGTTCTTC. This translates into CASSLGSLDEQFF.

CDR3 residues: CASSPYGAYGYTF. CDR3 DNA: TGTGCCAGCAGTCCATACGGAGCCTATGGCTACACCTTC. The rearrangement joins TRBV28 to TRBJ1-2; D gene ambiguous. Trimming cost V 5 bases and J 4 bases, with 11 bases left between them. The CDR3 length is 13 residues. Germline V lookup: CDR1 MDHEN, CDR2 SYDVKM.

This clonotype has a handful of counts. The chain couples TRBV5-6 to TRBJ2-5; TRBD1 agrees at 12 bases. Germline CDR1 reads SGHDT; CDR2 reads YYEEEE. The CDR3 loop spans 14 amino acids. V lost 4 bases and J lost 7; bases outside the gene matches: 5. The CDR3, as DNA: TGTGCCAGCAGCCTGGGACAGGGGGCGTCGACCCAGTACTTC. Its protein product is CASSLGQGASTQYF.

The chain uses TRBV20-1 and TRBJ2-3, with 8 bases that match TRBD2. This CDR3 has 17 residues. With 0 bases clipped from V and 6 bases from J, the junction kept 14 bases outside the gene matches. Germline V lookup: CDR1 DFQATT, CDR2 SNEGSKA (reference sequence). This CDR3 is CSARDPLEAGVKDTQYF. The CDR3 DNA follows: TGCAGTGCTAGAGATCCTTTAGAAGCGGGAGTGAAGGATACGCAGTATTTT.

The table lists this clonotype with many counts. The chain couples TRBV18 to TRBJ2-2, with D possibly being TRBD2 (5 bases). CDR1 KGHSH and CDR2 LQKENI come from the germline V gene. The CDR3 runs 14 residues. The germline V and J ends were trimmed by 8 bases and 3 bases, with 13 bases remaining between them. The CDR3 is CASSRMRDTGELFF. DNA for the CDR3: TGTGCCAGCAGCCGCATGCGGGACACCGGGGAGCTGTTTTTT.